The 23 T cell receptor beta chains below were found in one sample sequenced in a study of post-analysis software for immune sequencing data. Overall study results and limits: TRBV5-6, TRBV5-1 and TRBV20-1 were among several TRBV segments more frequent in patients than controls.

Unique molecular identifiers were carried by the TCR beta cDNA libraries. Via MiXCR, TCRdb re-called the PCR reads, giving one row per CDR3 protein. The sample contains fewer than 600,000 distinct CDR3 sequences, around 40% of which appear only once. These receptors have no known antigen. The source material was blood. The receptor set was obtained from a girl aged 10-17 years with multiple sclerosis.

The chain joins TRBV28 to TRBJ2-4; D remains unclear. The assigned J gene may be wrong: the sequence end matches TRBJ2-5 better. The CDR3 has 11 amino acids. Germline loops: CDR1 MDHEN, CDR2 SYDVKM. Here the CDR3 reads CASRDGETQYF. CDR3 in DNA: TGTGCCAGCAGGGACGGAGAGACCCAGTACTTC.

V is TRBV20-1 and J is TRBJ2-1; no reliable D call. Trimming cost V 7 bases and J 5 bases, with 12 bases left between them. Germline V gives CDR1 DFQATT, CDR2 SNEGSKA (reference sequence). CDR3 length: 12 residues. CDR3 nucleotides: TGCAGTGTTCCGGGCTATCACAATGAGCAGTTCTTC. Translating gives CSVPGYHNEQFF.

This clonotype showed up just a few times. The V call is TRBV6-5, the J call TRBJ2-3; no firm D call. Germline CDR1 reads MNHEY; CDR2 reads SVGAGI. This CDR3 has 10 residues. Trimming cost V 10 bases and J 3 bases, with 5 bases left between them. Here the CDR3 DNA reads TGTGCCACCCAAACAGATACGCAGTATTTT. Its protein product is CATQTDTQYF.

This chain uses TRBV4-1 with TRBJ2-7, with 8 bases aligning to TRBD2. Germline assignment: CDR1 MGHRA and CDR2 YSYEKL. J was trimmed by 4 bases and V by 1 base; bases with no gene match: 9. CDR3 length: 16 residues. The chain's CDR3 is CASSQGASGQRYEQYF. CDR3 sequence (DNA): TGCGCCAGCAGCCAAGGGGCTAGCGGGCAACGGTACGAGCAGTACTTC.

The chain joins TRBV20-1 to TRBJ2-7, with TRBD2 matching 8 bases. The CDR3 has 13 residues. CDR1 DFQATT and CDR2 SNEGSKA come from the germline V gene (reference sequence). V lost 5 bases to trimming and J lost 3 bases; unmatched junction nucleotides: 6. The CDR3 DNA is TGCAGTGCTCCGACTAGCGCACACTACGAGCAGTACTTC. This translates into CSAPTSAHYEQYF.

The rearrangement links TRBV6-5 to TRBJ2-1; D is ambiguous. The tail of the sequence fits TRBJ2-7 better, so the J call may be wrong. Germline V gene sequence: CDR1 MNHEY, CDR2 SVGAGI. The CDR3 is made up of 15 amino acids. The CDR3 spells CASSYSGGSYNEQYF. As DNA, the CDR3 is TGTGCCAGCAGTTACTCGGGCGGCTCCTACAATGAGCAGTACTTC.

The J gene is TRBJ2-1, the V gene TRBV5-1; D uncertain. This CDR3 has 15 amino acids. Between the trimmed V and J ends, which lost 5 bases and 1 base, there was a span of 13 bases. Germline CDR1 and CDR2: SGHRS and YFSETQ. The CDR3 region has the DNA TGCGCCAGCAGTCAGGACGGTGGATCCTACAATGAGCAGTTCTTC. It specifies CASSQDGGSYNEQFF.

This clonotype has more than one count but fewer than ten. The genes are TRBV29-1 and TRBJ2-7; TRBD2 aligns across 8 bases. From germline, CDR1 is SQVTM and CDR2 ANQGSEA. With 5 bases clipped from V and 3 bases from J, the junction kept 6 bases outside the gene matches. The CDR3 contains 13 residues. CDR3 sequence (DNA): TGCAGCGTTATGCTAGCGGGCTTCTACGAGCAGTACTTC. Its protein product is CSVMLAGFYEQYF.

The chain couples TRBV15 to TRBJ1-5; D unresolved. The ends were cut back, 5 bases at V and 6 bases at J, with 11 bases in the middle. Germline lookup yields CDR1 LNHNV and CDR2 YYDKDF (reference sequence). This CDR3 comprises 13 residues. CDR3 region: CATSSSKVQPQHF. The CDR3 DNA reads TGTGCCACCAGCTCTTCAAAGGTTCAGCCCCAGCATTTT.

This clonotype has just a few counts. This chain uses TRBV28 with TRBJ2-3; no reliable D call. The CDR3 covers 15 residues. Per the germline V gene, CDR1 is MDHEN and CDR2 is SYDVKM. Trimming cost V 9 bases and J 4 bases, with 20 bases left between them. The CDR3 loop is CASLLPHGSPDTQYF. CDR3 nucleotides: TGTGCCAGTCTTCTCCCTCATGGGTCCCCAGATACGCAGTATTTT.

The gene calls are TRBV20-1 and TRBJ2-3, with D maybe TRBD2 (6 bases). V dropped 0 bases and J dropped 2 bases, with 18 bases sitting between them. Germline V gene sequence: CDR1 DFQATT, CDR2 SNEGSKA (reference sequence). CDR3 length: 17 amino acids. CDR3 amino acids: CSARDRFRDSNTDTQYF. Here the CDR3 DNA reads TGCAGTGCTAGAGATAGATTTCGGGACTCAAACACAGATACGCAGTATTTT.

This chain links TRBV12-3 or TRBV12-4 with TRBJ1-1, with D tentatively TRBD1 (5 bases). V was shortened by 3 bases and J by 5 bases, with 10 bases between the two germline ends. The length of the CDR3 is 13 residues. In DNA, the CDR3 is TGTGCCAGCAGTTTTGGGGGGGAGACTGAAGCTTTCTTT. It encodes CASSFGGETEAFF.

This clonotype is a singleton in its sample. Its ends do not fully match the called genes, so a read error is possible. The J gene is TRBJ1-1, the V gene TRBV12-3 or TRBV12-4, with TRBD1 identical over 9 bases. This CDR3 has 17 amino acids. CDR3 amino acids: CASRLDRGKFRNTVAFF. The DNA for the CDR3 is TGTGCCAGCAGACTAGACAGGGGGAAATTCAGGAACACTGTAGCTTTCTTT.

The V and J genes are TRBV6-5 and TRBJ2-7, with D unresolved. CDR3 length: 16 residues. The germline gives CDR1 MNHEY, CDR2 SVGAGI. The ends were cut back, 4 bases at V and 1 base at J, with 17 bases in the middle. The CDR3 bases are TGTGCCAGCAGTTCTGGCCCCCGTCTGGGATCCTACGAGCAGTACTTC. Translation gives CASSSGPRLGSYEQYF.

The chain recombines TRBV10-3 with TRBJ2-3; 8 bases match TRBD2. The CDR3 contains 13 residues. Trimming took 8 bases from V and 3 from J; bases not matched to a gene: 4. Germline loops: CDR1 ENHRY, CDR2 SYGVKD. The CDR3 spells CAIGIAGTDTQYF. In nucleotides, the CDR3 is TGTGCCATCGGGATAGCGGGGACAGATACGCAGTATTTT.

This clonotype has at least ten counts. The V gene is TRBV28, the J gene TRBJ2-7, with 10 bases that match TRBD1. V shed 3 bases, J shed 4 bases, and the junction held 9 bases outside the gene matches. Germline-derived CDR1 and CDR2 are MDHEN and SYDVKM. CDR3 size: 16 residues. In DNA form, the CDR3 reads TGTGCCAGCAGTTTTACCTGGACAGGGGGAGATTACGAGCAGTACTTC. This codes for CASSFTWTGGDYEQYF.

This clonotype occurred many times. CDR3 in amino acids: CASSDGQANTEAFF. In nucleotides, the CDR3 is TGTGCCAGCAGTGACGGACAGGCGAACACTGAAGCTTTCTTT. J is TRBJ1-1 and V is TRBV12-3 or TRBV12-4; TRBD1 aligns across 7 bases. The CDR3 is 14 residues long. V lost 5 bases to trimming and J lost 1 base; unmatched junction nucleotides: 4.

There are a few counts of this clonotype. The J gene is TRBJ1-1, the V gene TRBV3-1; D ambiguous. The V and J ends lost 1 base and 4 bases respectively, with 7 bases between them. The CDR3 length is 13 residues. The germline V gene has CDR1 LGHDT and CDR2 YNNKEL (reference sequence). CDR3 in DNA: TGTGCCAGCAGCCAAGCCAGGTCCACTGAAGCTTTCTTT. The encoded protein is CASSQARSTEAFF.

This clonotype turned up a few times. V is TRBV5-6 and J is TRBJ2-7, with 10 nucleotides matching TRBD2. V lost 3 bases, J lost 5 bases, and 8 bases stayed unmatched. The CDR3 consists of 15 residues. The germline gives CDR1 SGHDT, CDR2 YYEEEE. The CDR3 sequence: CASSWGLAGVHEQYF. CDR3 sequence (DNA): TGTGCCAGCAGCTGGGGGCTAGCGGGAGTCCACGAGCAGTACTTC.

This clonotype was picked up a small number of times. The chain carries TRBV9 and TRBJ2-3, with TRBD1 matching 9 bases. The CDR3 contains 14 residues. With 2 bases clipped from V and 5 bases from J, the junction kept 3 bases outside the gene matches. Germline V gene data show CDR1 as SGDLS and CDR2 as YYNGEE. The CDR3 DNA follows: TGTGCCAGCAGCGTTGGGACAGGGTTAGATACGCAGTATTTT. It is translated as CASSVGTGLDTQYF.

The V call is TRBV5-1, the J call TRBJ2-1; TRBD2 matches 7 bases. V was pared by 4 bases and J by 3 bases, with 10 bases of the junction left unmatched. This CDR3 is built from 16 residues. Germline CDR1 SGHRS, CDR2 YFSETQ. The DNA for the CDR3 is TGCGCCAGCAGCCCAAGGGAGGGGAGCGGCTACAATGAGCAGTTCTTC. Translation gives CASSPREGSGYNEQFF.

The chain joins TRBV9 to TRBJ1-4; D is unclear. CDR3 length: 13 residues. V dropped 2 bases and J dropped 6 bases, with 8 bases sitting between them. CDR1 is SGDLS and CDR2 is YYNGEE in the germline V gene. The CDR3 nucleotides read TGTGCCAGCAGCGTGAGGAGCGATGAAAAACTGTTTTTT. Its protein product is CASSVRSDEKLFF.

The chain links TRBV20-1 to TRBJ2-1; the D gene could be TRBD1 or TRBD2 (6 bases each). Germline CDR1 DFQATT, CDR2 SNEGSKA (reference sequence). This CDR3 is built from 14 residues. Deletions cut 3 bases from V and 6 bases from J, with 15 bases between. CDR3 nucleotides: TGCAGTGCTAGTTTGAAGGGGGGTCCCAATGAGCAGTTCTTC. It specifies CSASLKGGPNEQFF.